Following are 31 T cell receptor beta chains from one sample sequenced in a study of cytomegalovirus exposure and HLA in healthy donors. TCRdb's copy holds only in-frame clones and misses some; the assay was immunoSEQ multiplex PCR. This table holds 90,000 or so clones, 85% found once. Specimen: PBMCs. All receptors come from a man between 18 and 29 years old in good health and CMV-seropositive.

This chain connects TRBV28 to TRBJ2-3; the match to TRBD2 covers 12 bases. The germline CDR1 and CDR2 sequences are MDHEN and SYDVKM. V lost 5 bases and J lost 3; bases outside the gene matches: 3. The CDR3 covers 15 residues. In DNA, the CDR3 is TGTGCCAGCAGTCTAGCGGGAGGGCGGACAGATACGCAGTATTTT. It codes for CASSLAGGRTDTQYF. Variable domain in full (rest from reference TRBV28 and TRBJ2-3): DVKVTQSSRYLVKRTGEKVFLECVQDMDHENMFWYRQDPGLGLRLIYFSYDVKMKEKGDIPEGYSVSREKKERFSLILESASTNQTSMYLCASSLAGGRTDTQYFGPGTRLTVL.

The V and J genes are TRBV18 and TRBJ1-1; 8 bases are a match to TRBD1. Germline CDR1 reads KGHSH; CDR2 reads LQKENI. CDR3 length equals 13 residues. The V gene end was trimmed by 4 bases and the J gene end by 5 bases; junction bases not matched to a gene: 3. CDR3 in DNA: TGTGCCAGCTCACAGGACAGGGCTACTGAAGCTTTCTTT. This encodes CASSQDRATEAFF.

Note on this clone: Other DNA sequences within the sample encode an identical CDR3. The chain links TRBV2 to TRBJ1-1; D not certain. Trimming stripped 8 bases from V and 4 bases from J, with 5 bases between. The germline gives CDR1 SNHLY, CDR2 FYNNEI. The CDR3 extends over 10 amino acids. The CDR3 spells CASRGTEAFF. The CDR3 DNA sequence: TGTGCCAGCCGGGGCACTGAAGCTTTCTTT.

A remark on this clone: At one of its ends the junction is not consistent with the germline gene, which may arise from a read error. The DNA for the CDR3 is TGTGCCAGCAGTTTGGGTGGACGGGGTGACATTCAGTACTTC. Its protein product is CASSLGGRGDIQYF. V gene TRBV5-4 combines with J gene TRBJ2-4; D perhaps matches TRBD2 (5 bases). CDR3 size: 14 residues. Germline loops: CDR1 SGHNT, CDR2 YYREEE (reference sequence). Drawing the rest from reference TRBV5-4 and TRBJ2-4, the complete variable domain is ETGVTQSPTHLIKTRGQQVTLRCSSQSGHNTVSWYQQALGQGPQFIFQYYREEENGRGNFPPRFSGLQFPNYSSELNVNALELDDSALYLCASSLGGRGDIQYFGAGTRLSVL.

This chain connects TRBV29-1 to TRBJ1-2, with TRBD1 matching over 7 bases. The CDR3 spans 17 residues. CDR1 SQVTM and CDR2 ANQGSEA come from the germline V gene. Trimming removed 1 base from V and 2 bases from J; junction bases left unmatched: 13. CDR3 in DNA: TGCAGCGTTGAAGCGGTTGGCGGGACAGCAGGGAACTATGGCTACACCTTC. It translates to CSVEAVGGTAGNYGYTF. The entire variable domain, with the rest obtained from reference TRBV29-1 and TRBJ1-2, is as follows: SAVISQKPSRDICQRGTSLTIQCQVDSQVTMMFWYRQQPGQSLTLIATANQGSEATYESGFVIDKFPISRPNLTFSTLTVSNMSPEDSSIYLCSVEAVGGTAGNYGYTFGSGTRLTVV.

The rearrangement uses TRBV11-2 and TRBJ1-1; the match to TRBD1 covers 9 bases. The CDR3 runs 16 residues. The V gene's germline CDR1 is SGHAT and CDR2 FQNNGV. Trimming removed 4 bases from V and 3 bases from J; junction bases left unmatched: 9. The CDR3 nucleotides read TGTGCCAGCAGCTCGCATTACAGGGGGCTGGACACTGAAGCTTTCTTT. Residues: CASSSHYRGLDTEAFF.

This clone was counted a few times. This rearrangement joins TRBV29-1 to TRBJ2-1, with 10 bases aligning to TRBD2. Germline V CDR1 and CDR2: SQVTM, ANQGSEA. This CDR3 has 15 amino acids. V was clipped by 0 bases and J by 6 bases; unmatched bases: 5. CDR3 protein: CSVEDLAGVGNEQFF. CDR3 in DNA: TGCAGCGTTGAAGATCTAGCGGGAGTGGGCAATGAGCAGTTCTTC.

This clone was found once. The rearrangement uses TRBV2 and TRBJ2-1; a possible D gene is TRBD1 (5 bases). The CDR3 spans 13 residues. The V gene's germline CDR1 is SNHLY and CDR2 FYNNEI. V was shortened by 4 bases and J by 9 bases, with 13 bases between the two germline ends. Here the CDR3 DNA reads TGTGCCAGCAGTGGGGCAGGGTATAGTGAGCAGTTCTTC. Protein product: CASSGAGYSEQFF.

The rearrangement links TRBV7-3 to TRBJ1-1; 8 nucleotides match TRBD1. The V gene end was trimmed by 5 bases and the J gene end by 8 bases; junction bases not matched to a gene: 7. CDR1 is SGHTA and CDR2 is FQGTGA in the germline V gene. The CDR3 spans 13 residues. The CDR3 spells CASSPGGQAEAFF. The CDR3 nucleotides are TGTGCCAGCAGCCCAGGGGGACAGGCGGAAGCTTTCTTT.

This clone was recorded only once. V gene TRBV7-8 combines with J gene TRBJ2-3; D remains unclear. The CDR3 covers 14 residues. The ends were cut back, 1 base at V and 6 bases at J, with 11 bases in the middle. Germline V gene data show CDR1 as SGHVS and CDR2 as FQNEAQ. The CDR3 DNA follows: TGTGCCAGCAGCTTAGTAGCTAGTTCGGATACGCAGTATTTT. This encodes CASSLVASSDTQYF.

The CDR3 is CASSFALRTYSLFYGYTF. The DNA for the CDR3 is TGTGCCAGCAGCTTCGCCTTGCGGACATACTCGCTATTCTATGGCTACACCTTC. This chain joins TRBV7-9 and TRBJ1-2; possibly TRBD1 for D (5 bases). The CDR3 contains 18 residues. Germline V gene lookup returns CDR1 SEHNR and CDR2 FQNEAQ (reference sequence). Between the trimmed V and J ends, which lost 3 bases and 4 bases, there was a span of 24 bases.

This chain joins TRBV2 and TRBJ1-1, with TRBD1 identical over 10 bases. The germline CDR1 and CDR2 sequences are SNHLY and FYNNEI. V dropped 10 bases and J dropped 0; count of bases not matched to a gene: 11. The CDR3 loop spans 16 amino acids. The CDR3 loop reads CATQEGDRGLNTEAFF. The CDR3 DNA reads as TGTGCCACCCAAGAGGGGGACAGGGGATTGAACACTGAAGCTTTCTTT. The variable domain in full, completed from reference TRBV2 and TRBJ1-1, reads EPEVTQTPSHQVTQMGQEVILRCVPISNHLYFYWYRQILGQKVEFLVSFYNNEISEKSEIFDDQFSVERPDGSNFTLKIRSTKLEDSAMYFCATQEGDRGLNTEAFFGQGTRLTVV.

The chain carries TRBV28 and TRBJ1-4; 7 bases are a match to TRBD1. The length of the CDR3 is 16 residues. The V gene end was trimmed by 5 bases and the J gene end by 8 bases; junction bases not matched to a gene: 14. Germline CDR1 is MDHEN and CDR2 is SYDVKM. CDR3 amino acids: CASSLRSTGWEEKLFF. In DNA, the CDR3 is TGTGCCAGCAGTCTACGATCGACAGGGTGGGAGGAAAAACTGTTTTTT.

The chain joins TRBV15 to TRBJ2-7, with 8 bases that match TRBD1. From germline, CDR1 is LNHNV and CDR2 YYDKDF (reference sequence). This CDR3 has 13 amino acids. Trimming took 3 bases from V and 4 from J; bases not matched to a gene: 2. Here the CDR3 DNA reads TGTGCCACCAGCAGGGACAGGGATTACGAGCAGTACGTC. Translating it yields CATSRDRDYEQYV.

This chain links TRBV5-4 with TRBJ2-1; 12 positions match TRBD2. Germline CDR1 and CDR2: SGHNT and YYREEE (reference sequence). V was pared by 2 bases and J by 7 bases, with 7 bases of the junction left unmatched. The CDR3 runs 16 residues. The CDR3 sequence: CASSLSLAGGGNEQFF. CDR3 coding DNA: TGTGCCAGCAGCTTATCGCTAGCGGGAGGGGGGAATGAGCAGTTCTTC.

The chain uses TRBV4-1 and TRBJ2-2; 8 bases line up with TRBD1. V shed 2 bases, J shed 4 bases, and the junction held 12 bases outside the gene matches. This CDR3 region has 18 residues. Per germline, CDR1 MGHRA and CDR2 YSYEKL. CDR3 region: CASSQHNRDRRITGELFF. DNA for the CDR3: TGCGCCAGCAGCCAACATAACCGGGACAGGCGAATCACCGGGGAGCTGTTTTTT.

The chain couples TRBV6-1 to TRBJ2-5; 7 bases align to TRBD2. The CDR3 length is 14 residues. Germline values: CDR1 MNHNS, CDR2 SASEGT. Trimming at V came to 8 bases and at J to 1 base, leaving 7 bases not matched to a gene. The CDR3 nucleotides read TGTGCCAGCCGTAAACTAGCGTTCCAAGAGACCCAGTACTTC. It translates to CASRKLAFQETQYF.

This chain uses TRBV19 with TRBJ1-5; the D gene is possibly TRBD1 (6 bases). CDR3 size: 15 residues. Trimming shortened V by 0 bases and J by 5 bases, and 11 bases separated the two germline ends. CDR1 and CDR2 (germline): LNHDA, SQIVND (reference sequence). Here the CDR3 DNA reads TGTGCCAGTAGTATAGAGGGCAGGGGTCATCAGCCCCAGCATTTT. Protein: CASSIEGRGHQPQHF.

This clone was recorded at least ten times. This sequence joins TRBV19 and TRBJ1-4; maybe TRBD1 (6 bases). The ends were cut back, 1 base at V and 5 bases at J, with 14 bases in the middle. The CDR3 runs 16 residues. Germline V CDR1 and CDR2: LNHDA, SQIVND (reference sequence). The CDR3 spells CASSIGTEGGNEKLFF. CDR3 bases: TGTGCCAGTAGTATAGGGACCGAGGGGGGGAATGAAAAACTGTTTTTT.

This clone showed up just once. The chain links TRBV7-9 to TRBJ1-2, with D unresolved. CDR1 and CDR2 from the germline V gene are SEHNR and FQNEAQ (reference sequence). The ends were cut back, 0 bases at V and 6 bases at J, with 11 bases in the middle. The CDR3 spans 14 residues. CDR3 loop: CASSLATLENGYTF. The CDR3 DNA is TGTGCCAGCAGCTTAGCGACACTTGAGAATGGCTACACCTTC.

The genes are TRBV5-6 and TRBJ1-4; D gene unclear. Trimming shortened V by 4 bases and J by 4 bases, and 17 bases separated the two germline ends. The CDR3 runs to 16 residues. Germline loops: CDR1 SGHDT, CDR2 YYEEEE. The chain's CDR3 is CASSPGVEPHNEKLFF. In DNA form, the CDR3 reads TGTGCCAGCAGCCCCGGAGTAGAGCCACATAATGAAAAACTGTTTTTT.

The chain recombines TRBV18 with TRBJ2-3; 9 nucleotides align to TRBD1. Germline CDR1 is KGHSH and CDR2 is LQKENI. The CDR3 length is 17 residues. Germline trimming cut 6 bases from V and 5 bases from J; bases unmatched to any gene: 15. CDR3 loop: CASSAEMSGTGIDTQYF. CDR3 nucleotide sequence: TGTGCCAGCTCGGCAGAGATGTCCGGGACAGGGATAGATACGCAGTATTTT.

The CDR3 protein is CASTLGQGARNQPQHF. CDR3 nucleotides: TGTGCCAGTACTCTCGGACAGGGGGCTCGTAATCAGCCCCAGCATTTT. The rearrangement links TRBV19 to TRBJ1-5; 11 bases match TRBD1. J gave up 4 bases and V 7 bases, and 9 bases lay outside the gene matches. Germline V gene sequence: CDR1 LNHDA, CDR2 SQIVND (reference sequence). CDR3 length equals 16 residues. The full variable domain, its missing parts supplied by reference TRBV19 and TRBJ1-5, is DGGITQSPKYLFRKEGQNVTLSCEQNLNHDAMYWYRQDPGQGLRLIYYSQIVNDFQKGDIAEGYSVSREKKESFPLTVTSAQKNPTAFYLCASTLGQGARNQPQHFGDGTRLSIL.

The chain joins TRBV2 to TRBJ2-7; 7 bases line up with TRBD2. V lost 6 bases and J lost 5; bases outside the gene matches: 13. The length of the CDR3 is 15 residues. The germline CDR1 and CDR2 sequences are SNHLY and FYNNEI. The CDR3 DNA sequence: TGTGCCAGCAGGGGGAGGCTAGCGGATAGTAACGAGCAGTACTTC. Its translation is CASRGRLADSNEQYF.

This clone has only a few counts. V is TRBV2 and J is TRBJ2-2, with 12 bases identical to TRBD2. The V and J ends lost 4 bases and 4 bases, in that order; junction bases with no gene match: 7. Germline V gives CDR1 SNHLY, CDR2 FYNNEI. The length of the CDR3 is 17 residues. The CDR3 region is CASSGLAGVTGTGELFF. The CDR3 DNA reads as TGTGCCAGCAGTGGACTAGCGGGAGTGACGGGCACCGGGGAGCTGTTTTTT.

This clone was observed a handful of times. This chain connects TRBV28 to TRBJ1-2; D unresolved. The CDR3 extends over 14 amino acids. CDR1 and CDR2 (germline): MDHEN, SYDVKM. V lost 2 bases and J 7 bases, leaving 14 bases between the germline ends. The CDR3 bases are TGTGCCAGCAGTTTAACGGGGTTGAGGGTTGGCTACACCTTC. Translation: CASSLTGLRVGYTF.

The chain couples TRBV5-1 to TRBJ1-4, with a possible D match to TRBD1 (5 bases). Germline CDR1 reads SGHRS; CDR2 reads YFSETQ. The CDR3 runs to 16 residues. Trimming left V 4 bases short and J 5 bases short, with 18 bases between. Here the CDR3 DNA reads TGCGCCAGCAGCCTCTCTGGGGGGGGGATAAATGAAAAACTGTTTTTT. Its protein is CASSLSGGGINEKLFF.

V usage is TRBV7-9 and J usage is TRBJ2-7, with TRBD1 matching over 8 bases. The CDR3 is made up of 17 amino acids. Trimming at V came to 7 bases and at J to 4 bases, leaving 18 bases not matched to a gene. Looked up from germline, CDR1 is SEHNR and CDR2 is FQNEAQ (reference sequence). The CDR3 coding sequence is TGTGCCAGCACGCAGTTCCCTGGGACAGGAGACCCTTACGAGCAGTACTTC. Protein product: CASTQFPGTGDPYEQYF.

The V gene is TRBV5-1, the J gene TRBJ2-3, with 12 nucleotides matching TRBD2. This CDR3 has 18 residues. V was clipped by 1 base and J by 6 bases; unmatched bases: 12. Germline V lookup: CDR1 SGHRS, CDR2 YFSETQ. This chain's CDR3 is CASSLIQLAGGLLDTQYF. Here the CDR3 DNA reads TGCGCCAGCAGCTTGATTCAGCTAGCGGGAGGGCTACTCGATACGCAGTATTTT.

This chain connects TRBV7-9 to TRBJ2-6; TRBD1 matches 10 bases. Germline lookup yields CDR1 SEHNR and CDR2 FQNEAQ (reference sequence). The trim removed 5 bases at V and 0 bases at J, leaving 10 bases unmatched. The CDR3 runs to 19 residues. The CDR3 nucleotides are TGTGCCAGCAGCAAGGGACAGGGGCCCCAGCACTCTGGGGCCAACGTCCTGACTTTC. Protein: CASSKGQGPQHSGANVLTF.

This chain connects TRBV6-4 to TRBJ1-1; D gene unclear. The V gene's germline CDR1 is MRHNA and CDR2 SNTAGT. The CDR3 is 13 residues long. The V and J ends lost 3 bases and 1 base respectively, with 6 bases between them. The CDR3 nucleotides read TGTGCCAGCAGTGATAGAGCGAACACTGAAGCTTTCTTT. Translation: CASSDRANTEAFF.